These 14 T cell receptor beta chains came from one sample sequenced in a study of CD8 T cells in Susac syndrome. RNA, at about 0.45 to 1 ug, was reverse transcribed with random hexamers. TCRdb re-analysed the immunoSEQ multiplex PCR reads in MiXCR, keeping a single row per CDR3 protein. The sample contains approximately 180,000 distinct CDR3 sequences, about 94% of which appear only once. Sequences were obtained from CD4+ T cells from PBMCs. The receptors were sampled from a human donor with multiple sclerosis.

The chain employs TRBV20-1 and TRBJ1-4; possible D gene TRBD1, 6 bases. CDR3 length: 14 residues. Germline V gene lookup returns CDR1 DFQATT and CDR2 SNEGSKA (reference sequence). Trimming pared 3 bases from V and 10 bases from J, leaving 18 bases between. The CDR3 nucleotides read TGCAGTGCTAGTTTTGAGGGGGACGGTGGAAAACTGTTTTTT. Residues: CSASFEGDGGKLFF.

The V gene is TRBV28, the J gene TRBJ2-1; 11 nucleotides align to TRBD2. CDR1 MDHEN and CDR2 SYDVKM come from the germline V gene. This CDR3 spans 18 amino acids. V was pared by 3 bases and J by 1 base, with 8 bases of the junction left unmatched. The chain's CDR3 is CASSLGLAVTPSYNEQFF. In nucleotides, the CDR3 is TGTGCCAGCAGTTTGGGACTAGCGGTAACTCCATCCTACAATGAGCAGTTCTTC.

V usage is TRBV27 and J usage is TRBJ2-3; 8 positions agree with TRBD1. Per germline, CDR1 MNHEY and CDR2 SMNVEV (reference sequence). This CDR3 spans 13 amino acids. V shed 6 bases, J shed 11 bases, and the junction held 10 bases outside the gene matches. The CDR3 sequence: CASRSTGAIRQYF. DNA of the CDR3: TGTGCCAGCAGGTCGACAGGGGCAATAAGGCAGTATTTT.

This clonotype occurred once. The V and J genes are TRBV20-1 and TRBJ1-4, with 7 positions matching TRBD1. V lost 7 bases, J lost 5 bases, and 4 bases stayed unmatched. Germline CDR1 reads DFQATT; CDR2 reads SNEGSKA (reference sequence). This CDR3 contains 12 residues. CDR3 bases: TGCAGTGGACCGGACAGGAATGAAAAACTGTTTTTT. Amino acids: CSGPDRNEKLFF.

This chain connects TRBV7-2 to TRBJ2-5; 7 nucleotides align to TRBD1. Germline CDR1 and CDR2: SGHTA and FQGNSA. The J segment lost 6 bases and the V segment lost 7 bases, leaving 5 bases of the junction unmatched. The CDR3 length is 12 residues. CDR3 protein: CASTRDSKTQYF. The CDR3 coding sequence is TGTGCCAGCACCCGGGACAGCAAGACCCAGTACTTC.

V gene TRBV9 combines with J gene TRBJ2-5, with 7 bases identical to TRBD1. This CDR3 is 16 amino acids long. From germline, CDR1 is SGDLS and CDR2 YYNGEE. V trimming: 0 bases; J trimming: 3 bases; junction bases outside the gene matches: 8. The CDR3 loop reads CASSVGIRGHKETQYF. DNA of the CDR3: TGTGCCAGCAGCGTAGGAATAAGGGGGCATAAAGAGACCCAGTACTTC.

The DNA of the CDR3 is TGTGCCGCAACAGTCTGGGGCGCTGTGACTGGGGCCAACGTCCTGACTTTC. It is translated as CAATVWGAVTGANVLTF. V and J are TRBV30 and TRBJ2-6; D may be TRBD1 (5 bases). CDR3 length: 17 amino acids. With 8 bases removed from V and 2 bases from J, the gap between germline ends came to 22 bases. Germline assignment: CDR1 GTSNPN and CDR2 SVGIG (reference sequence).

The chain joins TRBV27 to TRBJ1-2; no definite D call. The CDR3 consists of 16 residues. Germline lookup yields CDR1 MNHEY and CDR2 SMNVEV (reference sequence). The V and J ends lost 0 bases and 2 bases respectively, with 13 bases between them. In nucleotides, the CDR3 is TGTGCCAGCAGTTTATCCCTTAAAGGGCAGAACTATGGCTACACCTTC. Translated: CASSLSLKGQNYGYTF.

The genes are TRBV11-1 and TRBJ2-1, with 7 bases identical to TRBD2. The length of the CDR3 is 15 residues. The trim removed 6 bases at V and 0 bases at J, leaving 5 bases unmatched. The germline V gene has CDR1 SGHAT and CDR2 FQDESV (reference sequence). The CDR3 loop is CASRIGRGSYNEQFF. CDR3 nucleotide sequence: TGTGCCAGCAGAATTGGGAGGGGCTCCTACAATGAGCAGTTCTTC.

This chain links TRBV5-1 with TRBJ1-6, with 9 bases matching TRBD1. Germline lookup yields CDR1 SGHRS and CDR2 YFSETQ. The CDR3 consists of 14 residues. Trimming removed 4 bases from V and 7 bases from J; junction bases left unmatched: 3. CDR3 nucleotide sequence: TGCGCCAGCAGCCCCGGGACAGGGAATTCACCCCTCCACTTT. It yields the protein CASSPGTGNSPLHF.

The rearrangement joins TRBV11-1 to TRBJ2-6, with 10 bases fitting TRBD2. There are 20 residues in the CDR3. The V and J ends lost 4 bases and 0 bases, in that order; junction bases with no gene match: 12. Germline loops: CDR1 SGHAT, CDR2 FQDESV (reference sequence). The CDR3 protein is CASSSPVGLAGASGANVLTF. CDR3 nucleotides: TGTGCCAGCAGCTCCCCGGTCGGTCTAGCGGGGGCCTCTGGGGCCAACGTCCTGACTTTC. The full variable domain, in which reference TRBV11-1 and TRBJ2-6 provide the parts outside the CDR3, is EAEVAQSPRYKITEKSQAVAFWCDPISGHATLYWYRQILGQGPELLVQFQDESVVDDSQLPKDRFSAERLKGVDSTLKIQPAELGDSAMYLCASSSPVGLAGASGANVLTFGAGSRLTVL.

V is TRBV11-2 and J is TRBJ1-5, with D possibly matching TRBD1 (6 bases). The CDR3 length is 16 residues. The V end was cut by 6 bases, the J end by 2 bases, with 17 bases between. The germline V gene has CDR1 SGHAT and CDR2 FQNNGV. CDR3 sequence (DNA): TGTGCCAGCAGTCTAACGGGGACAATAGGCAATCAGCCCCAGCATTTT. Translation gives CASSLTGTIGNQPQHF.

This sequence joins TRBV4-1 and TRBJ2-1, with TRBD2 identical over 13 bases. Germline V gene sequence: CDR1 MGHRA, CDR2 YSYEKL. The ends lost 2 bases at V and 8 bases at J; junction bases unmatched: 6. This CDR3 comprises 16 residues. The chain's CDR3 is CASSQSGTSGIYEQFF. In nucleotides, the CDR3 is TGCGCCAGCAGCCAATCCGGGACTAGCGGGATCTATGAGCAGTTCTTC.

Here the CDR3 DNA reads TGTGCCAGCAGATTCGGGACAGTCGAGACCCAGTACTTC. It encodes CASRFGTVETQYF. The gene calls are TRBV6-5 and TRBJ2-5, with 7 bases identical to TRBD1. CDR3 length: 13 residues. Germline V gene data show CDR1 as MNHEY and CDR2 as SVGAGI. Trimming cost V 6 bases and J 5 bases; bases outside gene matches: 6.